This T cell receptor (beta chain) was found in a study of T cell changes during pregnancy in multiple sclerosis. The repertoire was sequenced with immunoSEQ multiplex PCR; TCRdb's copy has only in-frame clones and lacks some. The sample includes around 50,000 clones, roughly 94% of them seen just once. Germline V gene data show CDR1 as MNHEY and CDR2 as SMNVEV (reference sequence). V lost 1 base and J lost 5, with 15 bases in between. This CDR3 has 15 residues. The sequences come from CD4+ T cells from peripheral blood mononuclear cells, collected in the second trimester of pregnancy. The rearrangement joins TRBV27 to TRBJ2-7; D may be TRBD1 (5 bases). The receptor was derived from a female donor with multiple sclerosis, enrolled in a pregnancy study. In DNA form, the CDR3 reads TGTGCCAGCAGTTTATACGCAGGGTTAAGCGACGAGCAGTACTTC. It yields the protein CASSLYAGLSDEQYF.